This T cell receptor beta chain was observed in a study of identical twins. V lost 5 bases to trimming and J lost 0 bases, with 8 bases between them. The CDR3 loop spans 15 amino acids. CDR1 is SEHNR, CDR2 FQNEAQ, per germline (reference sequence). Each CDR3 protein gets one entry after TCRdb re-called the 5' RACE reads with MiXCR. The table shows about 520,000 distinct CDR3 sequences, with 20% to 25% occurring only once. This same sample was also part of a study on T cells expressing NK-cell markers.

The rearrangement uses TRBV7-9 and TRBJ2-6; D gene unclear. Sequenced material: CD4+ T cells sorted from blood. The sequence was collected from a woman aged 18-29 years in good health. CDR3 nucleotides: TGTGCCAGCAGCGTAACAGTCTCTGGGGCCAACGTCCTGACTTTC. Translated, it gives CASSVTVSGANVLTF.